These T cell receptor beta chains were read from a single sample in a study of CD8 T cells in Susac syndrome. From the immunoSEQ multiplex PCR reads, TCRdb called clonotypes with MiXCR, one entry per CDR3 protein. The data show approximately 100,000 distinct CDR3 sequences, with about nine tenths seen just once and around 0.15% held by the top ten. Sequencing was performed on CD4+ T cells from PBMCs. The receptors stem from a human donor in good health. The CDR3 runs from the conserved cysteine through the conserved F or W. The D gene is left open where the match is weak. Size values are once, few and many counts, or a class for expanded clones, and some rows have none.

V gene,clone size,J gene,D gene,CDR3 protein,CDR3 DNA
TRBV5-1,once,TRBJ1-5,TRBD1,CASSPGQGAHQPQHF,TGCGCCAGCAGCCCGGGACAGGGGGCCCATCAGCCCCAGCATTTT
TRBV7-2,.,TRBJ1-2,.,CASSLALTARYGYTF,TGTGCCAGCAGCTTAGCGCTAACAGCGCGCTATGGCTACACCTTC
TRBV21-1,.,TRBJ2-4,.,CASSGRERLAKNIQYF,TGTGCCAGCAGCGGAAGGGAGAGACTAGCCAAAAACATTCAGTACTTC
TRBV7-9,.,TRBJ2-7,.,CASSKIGQIYEQYF,TGTGCCAGCAGCAAAATCGGACAAATCTACGAGCAGTACTTC
TRBV27,.,TRBJ2-7,TRBD1,CASSSYRGEVREQYF,TGTGCCAGCAGTTCGTACAGGGGGGAGGTGAGAGAGCAGTACTTC
TRBV19,.,TRBJ1-1,.,CASSIDAGAPTEAFF,TGTGCCAGTAGTATAGATGCAGGGGCGCCCACTGAAGCTTTCTTT
TRBV18,.,TRBJ2-1,.,CASSPPGDTYNEQFF,TGTGCCAGCTCACCACCAGGGGATACCTACAATGAGCAGTTCTTC
TRBV19,.,TRBJ1-5,.,CASTPATGTENYQPQHF,TGTGCCAGTACCCCTGCAACCGGGACGGAGAATTATCAGCCCCAGCATTTT
TRBV18,.,TRBJ2-1,.,CASSPLPQGGSEQFF,TGTGCCAGCTCACCCCTTCCCCAGGGGGGTAGCGAGCAGTTCTTC
TRBV20-1,.,TRBJ2-7,.,CSRVGRRGLTYEQYF,TGCAGCCGCGTGGGGAGGCGGGGCTTAACCTACGAGCAGTACTTC
TRBV5-1,.,TRBJ2-2,.,CASSQDSGELFF,TGCGCCAGCAGCCAGGACTCCGGGGAGCTGTTTTTT
TRBV7-2,.,TRBJ2-4,TRBD2,CASSSQLGLAGGPMQYF,TGTGCCAGCAGCTCTCAGCTGGGACTAGCGGGAGGGCCCATGCAGTACTTC
TRBV19,.,TRBJ1-2,.,CASSETAYGYTF,TGTGCCAGTAGCGAGACAGCCTATGGCTACACCTTC
TRBV29-1,.,TRBJ1-1,TRBD1,CSTNTGGGVLSTEAFF,TGCAGCACAAATACAGGGGGCGGTGTCTTGAGCACTGAAGCTTTCTTT
TRBV20-1,once,TRBJ2-1,.,CSASHVNEQFF,TGCAGTGCTAGTCACGTAAATGAGCAGTTCTTC
TRBV5-1,.,TRBJ1-2,.,CATSDSPYGYTF,TGCGCCACCTCCGACTCCCCCTATGGCTACACCTTC
TRBV18,few,TRBJ1-1,.,CASSLGRNTEAFF,TGTGCCAGCTCCCTTGGACGGAACACTGAAGCTTTCTTT
TRBV6-1,.,TRBJ1-1,.,CASSPFTGHHMNTEAFF,TGTGCCAGCAGCCCCTTTACGGGGCATCACATGAACACTGAAGCTTTCTTT
TRBV20-1,.,TRBJ1-1,.,CSASGFGGAFF,TGCAGTGCTAGCGGTTTTGGGGGAGCTTTCTTT
TRBV29-1,.,TRBJ2-5,.,CSAGEAGETQYF,TGCAGCGCCGGGGAGGCGGGAGAGACCCAGTACTTC
TRBV28,.,TRBJ1-5,TRBD1,CASRTGASNQPQHF,TGTGCCAGCAGAACAGGGGCTAGCAATCAGCCCCAGCATTTT
TRBV4-3,.,TRBJ2-3,.,CASSQESPISTDTQYF,TGCGCCAGCAGCCAAGAGTCCCCAATTAGCACAGATACGCAGTATTTT
TRBV4-3,.,TRBJ1-1,.,CASSQVLQQNTEAFF,TGCGCCAGCAGCCAAGTCTTACAGCAGAACACTGAAGCTTTCTTT
TRBV6-1,.,TRBJ2-5,.,CASSDEGETQYF,TGTGCCAGCAGTGATGAGGGTGAGACCCAGTACTTC
TRBV3-1,.,TRBJ1-4,TRBD1,CASSRDSFNEKLFF,TGTGCCAGCAGCCGGGACAGCTTCAATGAAAAACTGTTTTTT
TRBV29-1,.,TRBJ2-1,.,CSVEERVREQFF,TGCAGCGTTGAAGAGCGGGTTAGGGAGCAGTTCTTC
TRBV25-1,.,TRBJ2-1,TRBD2,CASSNIAGAYNEQFF,TGTGCCAGCAGTAACATAGCGGGAGCCTACAATGAGCAGTTCTTC
TRBV21-1,.,TRBJ2-2,.,CASSLLWWENTGELFF,TGTGCCAGCAGCCTTCTCTGGTGGGAGAACACCGGGGAGCTGTTTTTT
TRBV15,.,TRBJ2-5,.,CATSKRDGETQYF,TGTGCCACCAGCAAACGGGACGGAGAGACCCAGTACTTC
TRBV29-1,.,TRBJ1-2,.,CSVGDAGENYGYTF,TGCAGCGTTGGGGACGCCGGCGAGAACTATGGCTACACCTTC
TRBV5-1,.,TRBJ1-4,TRBD1,CASSKGQPRGELFF,TGCGCCAGCAGCAAGGGACAGCCCCGGGGAGAACTGTTTTTT
TRBV20-1,.,TRBJ1-1,TRBD1,CSARDPQGVDTEAFF,TGCAGTGCTAGAGATCCCCAGGGGGTCGACACTGAAGCTTTCTTT
TRBV6-5,.,TRBJ1-5,TRBD1,CASSYGTGGNQPQHF,TGTGCCAGCAGTTATGGGACAGGGGGCAATCAGCCCCAGCATTTT
TRBV7-9,.,TRBJ2-1,.,CASSLGADNEQFF,TGTGCCAGCAGCTTAGGGGCAGACAATGAGCAGTTCTTC
TRBV6-5,.,TRBJ1-2,.,CASSYGQYGYTF,TGTGCCAGCAGTTACGGGCAATATGGCTACACCTTC
TRBV20-1,.,TRBJ2-5,.,CSAPELGLGETQYF,TGCAGTGCTCCAGAGTTGGGATTAGGGGAGACCCAGTACTTC
TRBV27,.,TRBJ2-1,.,CASSRSGTTGWAYNEQFF,TGTGCCAGCAGTCGATCCGGGACAACCGGATGGGCCTACAATGAGCAGTTCTTC
TRBV19,.,TRBJ1-1,TRBD1,CASSIPFGQANTEAFF,TGTGCCAGTAGTATTCCCTTTGGACAGGCGAACACTGAAGCTTTCTTT
TRBV6-2/TRBV6-3,.,TRBJ2-1,TRBD2,CASSGTSGSGNEQFF,TGTGCCAGCAGTGGGACTAGCGGGAGTGGGAATGAGCAGTTCTTC
TRBV3-1,.,TRBJ2-4,.,CASSQVPGVGGNIQYF,TGTGCCAGCAGCCAAGTACCAGGGGTCGGCGGGAACATTCAGTACTTC
TRBV4-3,.,TRBJ2-7,.,CASSQSRAGAYEQYF,TGCGCCAGCAGCCAATCAAGGGCAGGGGCCTACGAGCAGTACTTC
TRBV29-1,.,TRBJ1-1,.,CSADSRGELGAEAFF,TGCAGCGCTGATTCTAGGGGGGAATTGGGGGCTGAAGCTTTCTTT
TRBV12-3/TRBV12-4,.,TRBJ1-1,TRBD1,CASSLTGEGMNTEAFF,TGTGCCAGCAGTTTGACAGGGGAAGGCATGAACACTGAAGCTTTCTTT
TRBV6-1,.,TRBJ2-1,TRBD1,CASTGDRGLSSYNEQFF,TGTGCCAGTACCGGGGACAGGGGGCTGAGTTCCTACAATGAGCAGTTCTTC
TRBV5-1,.,TRBJ1-5,.,CASSLGGRRDQPQHF,TGCGCCAGCAGCTTGGGAGGGCGTAGGGATCAGCCCCAGCATTTT
TRBV4-1,once,TRBJ2-3,.,CASSAPGQDTQYF,TGCGCCAGCAGCGCCCCCGGGCAAGATACGCAGTATTTT
TRBV7-6,.,TRBJ2-3,.,CASSLPSLERVPDTQYF,TGTGCCAGCAGCTTACCTTCCCTCGAGAGGGTACCAGATACGCAGTATTTT
TRBV29-1,.,TRBJ2-3,.,CSVSLPGITDTQYF,TGCAGCGTTTCCCTGCCGGGGATCACAGATACGCAGTATTTT
TRBV7-2,.,TRBJ2-7,.,CASSLALLAARRSYEQYF,TGTGCCAGCAGCTTAGCGTTATTGGCGGCGAGGAGGTCCTACGAGCAGTACTTC
TRBV10-3,.,TRBJ1-3,.,CAITSPVWMGGNTIYF,TGTGCCATCACCTCACCGGTATGGATGGGAGGAAACACCATATATTTT
TRBV29-1,.,TRBJ2-7,.,CSVYTSYEQYF,TGCAGCGTTTACACCTCCTACGAGCAGTACTTC
TRBV7-2,few,TRBJ2-7,.,CASSPVTGRGAYEQYF,TGTGCCAGCAGCCCGGTCACAGGCCGAGGGGCTTACGAGCAGTACTTC
TRBV20-1,.,TRBJ2-5,TRBD2,CSAPGGNQETQYF,TGCAGTGCCCCCGGGGGGAACCAAGAGACCCAGTACTTC